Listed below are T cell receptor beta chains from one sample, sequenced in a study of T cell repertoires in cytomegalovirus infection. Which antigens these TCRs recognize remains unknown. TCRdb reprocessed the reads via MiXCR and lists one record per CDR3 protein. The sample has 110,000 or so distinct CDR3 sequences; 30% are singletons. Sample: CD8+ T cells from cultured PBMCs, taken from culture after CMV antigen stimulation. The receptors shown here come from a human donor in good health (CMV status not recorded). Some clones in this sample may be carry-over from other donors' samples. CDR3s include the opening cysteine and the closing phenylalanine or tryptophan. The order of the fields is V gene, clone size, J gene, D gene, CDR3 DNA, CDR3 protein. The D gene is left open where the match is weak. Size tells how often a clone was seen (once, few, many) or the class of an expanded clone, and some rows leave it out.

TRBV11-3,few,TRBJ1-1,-,TGTGCCAGCAGCTTACAGGGGCTGGCCTCTGAAGCTTTCTTT,CASSLQGLASEAFF
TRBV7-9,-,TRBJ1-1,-,TGTGCCAGCAGTCCCTCCAACACTGAAGCTTTCTTT,CASSPSNTEAFF
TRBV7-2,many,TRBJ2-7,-,TGTGCCAGCAGCTTCACCTACGAGCAGTACTTC,CASSFTYEQYF
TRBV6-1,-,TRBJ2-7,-,TGTGCCAGCAGTTCCCCTGGGGCGACGGGCGAGCAGTACTTC,CASSSPGATGEQYF
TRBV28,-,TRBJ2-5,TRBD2,TGTGCCAGCACGCTAGCGGGGGGGATCCAAGAGACCCAGTACTTC,CASTLAGGIQETQYF
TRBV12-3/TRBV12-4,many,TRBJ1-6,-,TGTGCCAGCGCTCCGGACAGACCTTCACCCCTCCACTTT,CASAPDRPSPLHF
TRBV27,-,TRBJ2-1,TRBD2,TGTGCCAGCAGTGTGCGGGGGGGCCCGAGGAATGAGCAGTTCTTC,CASSVRGGPRNEQFF
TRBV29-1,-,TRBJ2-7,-,TGCAGCGTTGACGGGGACACAACGGGAGAGCAGTACTTC,CSVDGDTTGEQYF
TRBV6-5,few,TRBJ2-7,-,TGTGCCAGCAGCCCTGTAAGCGGCCAACCATTTCCCTACGAGCAGTACTTC,CASSPVSGQPFPYEQYF
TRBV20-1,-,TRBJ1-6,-,TGCAGTGCTAGAGAGGAGATCGACAGGATCTATAATTCACCCCTCCACTTT,CSAREEIDRIYNSPLHF
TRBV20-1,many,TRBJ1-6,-,TGCAGTGCTAGAGAGCCGGCAGGCTCGGGATCACCCCTCCACTTT,CSAREPAGSGSPLHF
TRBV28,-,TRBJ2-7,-,TGTGCCAGCGGCTACGAGCAGTACTTC,CASGYEQYF
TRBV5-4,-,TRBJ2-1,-,TGTGCCAGCAGCAGTACTCGGGGGAGCTCCTACAATGAGCAGTTCTTC,CASSSTRGSSYNEQFF
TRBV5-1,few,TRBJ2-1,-,TGCGCCAGCTCGACGGGGTCGAACTCCTACAATGAGCAGTTCTTC,CASSTGSNSYNEQFF
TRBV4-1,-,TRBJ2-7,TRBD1,TGCGCCAGCTCCGGGACAGGGAACTACGAGCAGTACTTC,CASSGTGNYEQYF
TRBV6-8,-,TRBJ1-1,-,TGTGCCAGCAGTTGGGGGGGCATGAACACTGAAGCTTTCTTT,CASSWGGMNTEAFF
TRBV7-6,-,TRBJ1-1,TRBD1,TGTGCCAGCAGCCCACAGGGGGCCCCGAACACTGAAGCTTTCTTT,CASSPQGAPNTEAFF
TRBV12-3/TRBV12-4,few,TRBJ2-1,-,TGTGCCAGCAGTTTAGGGGTCAATGAGCAGTTCTTC,CASSLGVNEQFF
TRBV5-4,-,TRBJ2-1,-,TGTGCCAGCAGCACGGGACTCACTACCTACAATGAGCAGTTCTTC,CASSTGLTTYNEQFF
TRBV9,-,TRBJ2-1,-,TGTGCCAGCAGCACAAGAGGGGTCGGTGAGCAGTTCTTC,CASSTRGVGEQFF
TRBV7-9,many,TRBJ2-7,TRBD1,TGTGCCAGCAGCCCGGACAGGTCCTACGAGCAGTACTTC,CASSPDRSYEQYF
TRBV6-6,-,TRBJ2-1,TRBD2,TGTGCCAGCAGATGGACTAGCGGGGCCTACAATGAGCAGTTCTTC,CASRWTSGAYNEQFF
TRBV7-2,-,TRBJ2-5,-,TGTGCCAGCAGCCCGGACAGCCTCCTCTTCACTTTC,CASSPDSLLFTF
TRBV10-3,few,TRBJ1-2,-,TGTGCCATCAGGACAGACAGCTATGGCTACACCTTC,CAIRTDSYGYTF
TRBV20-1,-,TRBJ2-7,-,TGCAGTGCTAGAGGGCTAGCCGGAATGGGGGAGCAGTACTTC,CSARGLAGMGEQYF
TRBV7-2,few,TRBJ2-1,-,TGTGCCAGCAGCTCGGGTTGGAGGGTGGGGCTATACAATGAGCAGTTCTTC,CASSSGWRVGLYNEQFF
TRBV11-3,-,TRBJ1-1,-,TGTGCCAGCAGCCCCGGGACCTCAACTGAAGCTTTCTTT,CASSPGTSTEAFF
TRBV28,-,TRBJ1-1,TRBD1,TGTGCCAGCAGTTTAGGGACAGGGGGCCTTGAAGCTTTCTTT,CASSLGTGGLEAFF
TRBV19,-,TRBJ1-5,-,TGTGCCAGTAGTATTTTCCGGAGCTATCAGCCCCAGCATTTT,CASSIFRSYQPQHF
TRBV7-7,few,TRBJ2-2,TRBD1,TGTGCTAGCAGTCTCGGCAGGGACAGGGTTGCCGGGGAGCTGTTTTTT,CASSLGRDRVAGELFF
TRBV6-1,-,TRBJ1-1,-,TGTGCCAGCAGTGAATTGGGTGTTGGGAACACTGAAGCTTTCTTT,CASSELGVGNTEAFF
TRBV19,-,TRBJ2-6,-,TGTGCCAGTAGTATAGACTCGACGGGGGCAGGTGGGGCCAACGTCCTGACTTTC,CASSIDSTGAGGANVLTF
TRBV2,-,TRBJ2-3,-,TGTGCCAGCAGTATCCCAGATACGCAGTATTTT,CASSIPDTQYF
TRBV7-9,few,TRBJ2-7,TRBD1,TGTGCCAGCAGCCCAGGGGGTGGGGGCTACGAGCAGTACTTC,CASSPGGGGYEQYF
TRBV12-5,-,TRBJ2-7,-,TGTGCTAGTGGTTTGGAGGGCTCCTACGAGCAGTACTTC,CASGLEGSYEQYF
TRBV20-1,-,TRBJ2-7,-,TGCAGTGCTGCCCCGGAGTGGCCAGGGTGGTACGAGCAGTACTTC,CSAAPEWPGWYEQYF
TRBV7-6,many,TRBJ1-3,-,TGTGCCAGCAGCGTCGCAGGCGGGATAGGCTCTGGAAACACCATATATTTT,CASSVAGGIGSGNTIYF
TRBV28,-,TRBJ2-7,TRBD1,TGTGCCAGCAGTTCCCGGACAGGGGATCCATCCTACGAGCAGTACTTC,CASSSRTGDPSYEQYF
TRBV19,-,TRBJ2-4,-,TGTGCCAGTAGTATAGCCGGCAGTCTAGCCAAAAACATTCAGTACTTC,CASSIAGSLAKNIQYF
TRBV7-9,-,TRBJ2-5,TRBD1,TGTGCCAGCAGATCGACAGGGGGCAAGGAGACGGCCCCGTACTTC,CASRSTGGKETAPYF
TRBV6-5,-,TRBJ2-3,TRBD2,TGTGCCAGCAGTTCCCCGGGAGGGGTTAACACAGATTTCGCCACACTGGCCCAGTATTTT,CASSSPGGVNTDFATLAQYF
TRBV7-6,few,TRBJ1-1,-,TGTGCCAGCAGCTTAGACCCTACGACGGAAGCTTTCTTT,CASSLDPTTEAFF
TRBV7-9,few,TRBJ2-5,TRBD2,TGTGCCAGCAGCTTTCTTACCGCGGCATTGGGGAGGGCAGTTCAAGAGACCCAGTACTTC,CASSFLTAALGRAVQETQYF
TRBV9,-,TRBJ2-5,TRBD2,TGTGCCAGCAGCGCGGGACTAGCCCAAGAGACCCAGTACTTC,CASSAGLAQETQYF
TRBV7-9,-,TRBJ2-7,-,TGTGCCAGCAGCTTGTCGGCGAACGAGCAGTACTTC,CASSLSANEQYF
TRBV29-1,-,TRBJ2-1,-,TGCAGCGTTGAAGATGTACAGGAAATATACAATGAGCAGTTCTTC,CSVEDVQEIYNEQFF
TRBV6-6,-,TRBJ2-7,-,TGTGCCAGCAGTTACATTTACTACGAGCAGTACTTC,CASSYIYYEQYF
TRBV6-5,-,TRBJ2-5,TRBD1,TGTGCCAGCAGTTTGGACAGGGAGCAAGAGACCCAGTACTTC,CASSLDREQETQYF
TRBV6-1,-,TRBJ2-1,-,TGTGCCAGCAACTATTACAATGAGCAGTTCTTC,CASNYYNEQFF
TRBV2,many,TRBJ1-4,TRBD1,TGTGCCAGCAATCCGGGACAGCTTAATGAAAAACTGTTTTTT,CASNPGQLNEKLFF
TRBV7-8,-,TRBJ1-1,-,TGTGCCAGCGCTTCAGGGGTAGGAGCTTTCTTT,CASASGVGAFF
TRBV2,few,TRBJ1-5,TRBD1,TGTGCCAGCAGTGCCCGGACAGGGTTTCTTAGCAATCAGCCCCAGCATTTT,CASSARTGFLSNQPQHF
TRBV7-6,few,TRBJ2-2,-,TGTGCCAGCAGCTTAGCGGGGGACACCGGGGAGCTGTTTTTT,CASSLAGDTGELFF
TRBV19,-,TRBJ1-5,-,TGTGCCACCAATCCCGCCTTGGGCAATCAGCCCCAGCATTTT,CATNPALGNQPQHF